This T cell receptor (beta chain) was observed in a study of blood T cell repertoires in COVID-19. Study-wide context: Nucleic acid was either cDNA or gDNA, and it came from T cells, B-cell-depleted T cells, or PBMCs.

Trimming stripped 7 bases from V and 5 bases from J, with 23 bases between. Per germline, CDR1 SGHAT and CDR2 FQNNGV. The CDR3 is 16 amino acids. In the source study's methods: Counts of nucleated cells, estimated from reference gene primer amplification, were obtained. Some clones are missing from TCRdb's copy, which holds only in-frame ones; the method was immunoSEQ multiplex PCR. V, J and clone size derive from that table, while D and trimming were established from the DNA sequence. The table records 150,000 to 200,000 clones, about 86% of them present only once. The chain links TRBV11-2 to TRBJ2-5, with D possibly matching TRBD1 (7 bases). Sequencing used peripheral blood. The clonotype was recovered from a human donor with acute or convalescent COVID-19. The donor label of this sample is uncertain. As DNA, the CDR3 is TGTGCCAGCACCACCGCCCGGACAGGAGGGGGGGAGACCCAGTACTTC. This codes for CASTTARTGGGETQYF.